Below, 15 T cell receptor beta chains from the same sample are listed, as sequenced in a study of shared clonotypes between healthy human individuals. TCRdb's copy holds only in-frame clones and misses some; the assay was immunoSEQ multiplex PCR. The data show about 1 million clones, 75% to 85% seen once. The sequenced sample was memory CD4+ T cells from PBMCs. Stated subset: CD45RA-negative fraction. The receptors shown here come from a man aged 18 to 29 in good health. Some clones in this sample may be carry-over from other donors' samples.

At least ten counts were recorded for this clone. This chain links TRBV4-3 with TRBJ2-1; 7 nucleotides match TRBD2. The CDR3 length is 16 residues. Per the germline V gene, CDR1 is LGHNA and CDR2 is YSLEER. V gave up 4 bases and J gave up 7 bases; unmatched junction bases: 13. The CDR3 here is CASSLLPSSGLNEQFF. The CDR3 nucleotides read TGCGCCAGCAGCCTTCTACCCTCTAGCGGCCTTAATGAGCAGTTCTTC.

This clone was detected ten times or more. This chain uses TRBV6-1 with TRBJ2-1, with no clear D. The CDR3 is 14 amino acids. CDR1 MNHNS and CDR2 SASEGT come from the germline V gene. The ends were cut back, 6 bases at V and 0 bases at J, with 9 bases in the middle. CDR3 DNA sequence: TGTGCCAGCAGGGAACTGAGCTCCTACAATGAGCAGTTCTTC. Protein: CASRELSSYNEQFF.

On this clone itself: Other DNA variants within this sample encode the same CDR3. The chain employs TRBV5-1 and TRBJ2-3; perhaps TRBD2 as D (6 bases). From germline, CDR1 is SGHRS and CDR2 YFSETQ. Between the trimmed V and J ends, which lost 0 bases and 1 base, there was a span of 9 bases. The CDR3 contains 15 residues. The CDR3 loop reads CASSLGSSGTDTQYF. The CDR3 DNA follows: TGCGCCAGCAGCTTGGGATCTAGCGGCACAGATACGCAGTATTTT.

In regard to this clone: Other nucleotide sequences in the sample specify the same CDR3. This sequence joins TRBV5-1 and TRBJ2-3; 13 bases are shared with TRBD2. This CDR3 region has 16 residues. Germline loops: CDR1 SGHRS, CDR2 YFSETQ. V trimming: 4 bases; J trimming: 3 bases; junction bases outside the gene matches: 5. CDR3 residues: CASSSGLAGVTDTQYF. For the CDR3, the DNA is TGCGCCAGCAGCAGCGGACTAGCGGGAGTTACAGATACGCAGTATTTT.

In this sample, this clone turned up once. The V call is TRBV7-9, the J call TRBJ1-3; D is possibly TRBD1 (5 bases). From germline, CDR1 is SEHNR and CDR2 FQNEAQ (reference sequence). The CDR3 has 16 amino acids. The V gene lost 5 bases and the J gene lost 0 bases, with 14 bases spanning the gap. This CDR3 is CASSPTGGSSGNTIYF. The CDR3, as DNA: TGTGCCAGCAGCCCCACGGGGGGTTCCTCTGGAAACACCATATATTTT. Full variable domain (remainder filled in from reference TRBV7-9 and TRBJ1-3): DTGVSQNPRHKITKRGQNVTFRCDPISEHNRLYWYRQTLGQGPEFLTYFQNEAQLEKSRLLSDRFSAERPKGSFSTLEIQRTEQGDSAMYLCASSPTGGSSGNTIYFGEGSWLTVV.

This clone was observed a single time. The V and J genes are TRBV5-1 and TRBJ1-1; tentative D call: TRBD1 (6 bases). The V end lost 0 bases, the J end lost 4 bases, and 13 bases lay between the germline ends. The CDR3 length is 15 residues. Germline CDR1 and CDR2: SGHRS and YFSETQ. The CDR3 bases are TGCGCCAGCAGCTTGGTTGGGGGCGAAGGCACTGAAGCTTTCTTT. This gives the protein CASSLVGGEGTEAFF.

V usage is TRBV5-1 and J usage is TRBJ2-3; 7 bases are a match to TRBD2. Germline assignment: CDR1 SGHRS and CDR2 YFSETQ. V lost 0 bases and J lost 7; bases outside the gene matches: 8. The CDR3 contains 15 residues. CDR3 protein: CASSLAPTGGNTQYF. CDR3 DNA sequence: TGCGCCAGCAGCTTGGCACCGACCGGGGGGAATACGCAGTATTTT.

V gene TRBV19 combines with J gene TRBJ1-2; D not resolved. Germline lookup yields CDR1 LNHDA and CDR2 SQIVND (reference sequence). V gave up 4 bases and J gave up 1 base, with 7 bases separating them. This CDR3 has 13 amino acids. For the CDR3, the DNA is TGTGCCAGTAGTAGCCGGTTTAACTATGGCTACACCTTC. It is translated as CASSSRFNYGYTF.

The V gene is TRBV27, the J gene TRBJ2-1; TRBD2 aligns across 10 bases. The ends lost 2 bases at V and 7 bases at J; junction bases unmatched: 5. Germline-derived CDR1 and CDR2 are MNHEY and SMNVEV (reference sequence). The CDR3 length is 15 residues. The DNA of the CDR3 is TGTGCCAGCAGTTTAATAGCGGGAGGTCGTAATGAGCAGTTCTTC. Translation: CASSLIAGGRNEQFF.

The chain's CDR3 is CASSPGDLQPQHF. The CDR3 nucleotides are TGTGCCAGCTCACCAGGGGACCTCCAGCCCCAGCATTTT. The J gene is TRBJ1-5, the V gene TRBV18; D perhaps matches TRBD1 (5 bases). The CDR3 has 13 amino acids. Germline CDR1 KGHSH, CDR2 LQKENI. Trimming pared 2 bases from V and 7 bases from J, leaving 9 bases between.

This sequence joins TRBV18 and TRBJ2-2; D is possibly TRBD2 (6 bases). V lost 1 base to trimming and J lost 6 bases, with 15 bases between them. From germline, CDR1 is KGHSH and CDR2 LQKENI. The CDR3 has 16 residues. The CDR3 DNA reads TGTGCCAGCTCACCACTCAACGAGCGGGTCTCCGGGGAGCTGTTTTTT. It codes for CASSPLNERVSGELFF. Full variable domain (missing parts from reference TRBV18 and TRBJ2-2): NAGVMQNPRHLVRRRGQEARLRCSPMKGHSHVYWYRQLPEEGLKFMVYLQKENIIDESGMPKERFSAEFPKEGPSILRIQQVVRGDSAAYFCASSPLNERVSGELFFGEGSRLTVL.

The V gene is TRBV27, the J gene TRBJ2-7; TRBD1 is a possible D gene (5 bases). V was pared by 3 bases and J by 4 bases, with 19 bases between. This CDR3 contains 16 residues. CDR1 is MNHEY, CDR2 SMNVEV, per germline (reference sequence). The CDR3 bases are TGTGCCAGCAGTTTTCGTTTCGGACACGGAATTTACGAGCAGTACTTC. Translating gives CASSFRFGHGIYEQYF.

V gene TRBV19 combines with J gene TRBJ2-1; perhaps TRBD1 as D (6 bases). Germline V gene sequence: CDR1 LNHDA, CDR2 SQIVND (reference sequence). The CDR3 covers 20 residues. The V end lost 6 bases, the J end lost 4 bases, and 31 bases lay between the germline ends. The CDR3 region has the DNA TGTGCCAGTAGCTTACGATACAGGGTATGGGAAGTGGGGCCTTACAATGAGCAGTTCTTC. Translating it yields CASSLRYRVWEVGPYNEQFF.

There are a few counts of this clone. This chain uses TRBV7-8 with TRBJ2-7; TRBD2 agrees at 13 bases. Germline V gene data show CDR1 as SGHVS and CDR2 as FQNEAQ. J was trimmed by 4 bases and V by 2 bases; bases with no gene match: 2. CDR3 length: 15 amino acids. The CDR3 nucleotides read TGTGCCAGCAGCTTAAAACTAGCGGGAGGGTACGAGCAGTACTTC. Protein product: CASSLKLAGGYEQYF.

In DNA form, the CDR3 reads TGCAGCGTTGAAGATCGGGGGAGGGATGGCTACACCTTC. This encodes CSVEDRGRDGYTF. This chain joins TRBV29-1 and TRBJ1-2; TRBD1 is a possible D gene (5 bases). Looked up from germline, CDR1 is SQVTM and CDR2 is ANQGSEA. The CDR3 runs to 13 residues. V was pared by 0 bases and J by 6 bases, with 11 bases between.